This T cell receptor (beta chain) stems from a study of T cells after yellow fever vaccination. CDR1 MGHRA and CDR2 YSYEKL come from the germline V gene. The CDR3 totals 13 residues. V was clipped by 5 bases and J by 1 base, with 8 bases between them. As for this clonotype: Its antigen remains unidentified.

For TCR, cDNA came from 5'RACE template switching, which added a universal primer site and UMIs. TCRdb used MiXCR to reprocess the 5' RACE reads, holding one entry per CDR3 protein. Among 360,000 or so distinct CDR3 sequences, more than 9% were seen once, and the ten largest hold roughly a sixth. Study-wide findings and caveats: It was the secondary response that reached its peak faster, day 5 versus 15, but it was weaker. Clonotypes found in both CD4 and CD8 compartments made up a small share. Reappearance after the booster was seen for most primary-vaccination clones, at around 95% CD4 and about 90% CD8.

The chain links TRBV4-1 to TRBJ2-5; a possible D gene is TRBD2 (6 bases). Here the sequenced sample was PBMCs, taken on the day of the first yellow fever vaccination. The receptor was derived from a man younger than 35 who received the YFV17D yellow fever vaccine. The CDR3 coding sequence is TGCGCCAGCAGCAAGCGGGTCCAAGAGACCCAGTACTTC. Translated: CASSKRVQETQYF.